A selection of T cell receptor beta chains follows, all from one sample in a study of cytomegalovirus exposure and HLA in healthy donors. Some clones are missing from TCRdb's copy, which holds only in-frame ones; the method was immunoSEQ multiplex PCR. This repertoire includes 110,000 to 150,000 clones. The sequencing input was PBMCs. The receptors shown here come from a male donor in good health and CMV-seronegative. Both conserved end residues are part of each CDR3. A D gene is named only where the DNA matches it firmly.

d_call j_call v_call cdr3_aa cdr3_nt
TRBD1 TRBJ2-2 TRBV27 CASSLGTVQELFF TGTGCCAGCAGTTTAGGGACAGTCCAGGAGCTGTTTTTT
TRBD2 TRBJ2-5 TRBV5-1 CASSLDFGGRGRETQYF TGCGCCAGCAGCTTAGATTTTGGCGGGAGAGGTAGAGAGACCCAGTACTTC
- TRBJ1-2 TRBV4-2 CASSQEMAGIDDGYTF TGTGCCAGCAGCCAAGAGATGGCAGGGATAGATGATGGCTACACCTTC
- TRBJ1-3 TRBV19 CASSIGTANTIYF TGTGCCAGTAGTATAGGAACAGCCAACACCATATATTTT
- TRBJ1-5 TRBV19 CASSPGFGGVSQPQHF TGTGCCAGTAGTCCGGGCTTCGGGGGGGTATCTCAGCCCCAGCATTTT
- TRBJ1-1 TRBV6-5 CASSYSGEAGFAFF TGTGCCAGCAGTTACTCCGGGGAGGCAGGGTTTGCTTTCTTT
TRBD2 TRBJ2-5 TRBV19 CASSIRGGALEETQYF TGTGCCAGTAGTATTCGGGGGGGGGCCTTGGAAGAGACCCAGTACTTC
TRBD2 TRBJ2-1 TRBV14 CASSQSNGRGNEQFF TGTGCCAGCAGCCAATCCAACGGGAGGGGCAATGAGCAGTTCTTC
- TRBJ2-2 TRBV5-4 CASSLGRGNTGELFF TGTGCCAGCAGCTTGGGCAGGGGGAACACCGGGGAGCTGTTTTTT
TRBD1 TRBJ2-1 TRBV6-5 CASSYELGGGEQFF TGTGCCAGCAGTTACGAGCTAGGGGGCGGGGAGCAGTTCTTC
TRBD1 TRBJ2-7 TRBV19 CASRGQGRFEQYF TGTGCCAGTAGGGGACAGGGCCGCTTCGAGCAGTACTTC
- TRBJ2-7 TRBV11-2 CASSRDRGYEQYF TGTGCCAGCAGCCGCGACAGAGGCTACGAGCAGTACTTC
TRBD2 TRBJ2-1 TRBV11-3 CASSSGRGDEQFF TGTGCCAGCAGCTCGGGGCGGGGGGATGAGCAGTTCTTC
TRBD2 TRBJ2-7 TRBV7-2 CASSWEGPARLGEQYF TGTGCCAGCAGCTGGGAGGGACCTGCGAGGCTGGGCGAGCAGTACTTC
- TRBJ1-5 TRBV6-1 CASSNNGRGDNQHF TGTGCCAGCAGTAACAACGGGAGGGGGGATAACCAGCATTTT
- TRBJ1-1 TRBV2 CASNLGGNTEAFF TGTGCCAGCAATTTAGGGGGGAACACTGAAGCTTTCTTT
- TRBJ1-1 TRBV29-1 CSVGGEGMGTEAFF TGCAGCGTTGGGGGGGAGGGGATGGGCACTGAAGCTTTCTTT
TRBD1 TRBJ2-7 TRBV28 CASNLPGTGREQYF TGTGCCAGCAATCTGCCTGGGACAGGGCGCGAGCAGTACTTC
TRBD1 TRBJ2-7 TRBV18 CASSPRDRAYEQYF TGTGCCAGCTCACCACGGGACAGGGCATACGAGCAGTACTTC
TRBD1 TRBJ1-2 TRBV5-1 CASSPGGQGTNYGYTF TGCGCCAGCAGCCCGGGGGGACAGGGAACTAACTATGGCTACACCTTC
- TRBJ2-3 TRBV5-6 CASSSQGFTDTQYF TGTGCCAGCAGCTCGCAGGGGTTCACAGATACGCAGTATTTT
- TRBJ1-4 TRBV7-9 CASSLDIEKLFF TGTGCCAGCAGCTTAGACATTGAAAAACTGTTTTTT